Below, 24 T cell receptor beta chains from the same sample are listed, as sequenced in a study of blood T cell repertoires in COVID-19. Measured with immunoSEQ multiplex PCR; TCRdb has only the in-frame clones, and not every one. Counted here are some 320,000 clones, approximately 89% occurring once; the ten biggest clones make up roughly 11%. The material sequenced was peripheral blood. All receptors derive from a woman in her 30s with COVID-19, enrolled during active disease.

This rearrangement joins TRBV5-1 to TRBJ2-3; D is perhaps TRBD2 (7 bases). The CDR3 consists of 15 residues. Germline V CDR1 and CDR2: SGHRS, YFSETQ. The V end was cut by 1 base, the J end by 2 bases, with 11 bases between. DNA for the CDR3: TGCGCCAGCAGCTTGTTCGGGGGGCCCACAGATACGCAGTATTTT. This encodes CASSLFGGPTDTQYF.

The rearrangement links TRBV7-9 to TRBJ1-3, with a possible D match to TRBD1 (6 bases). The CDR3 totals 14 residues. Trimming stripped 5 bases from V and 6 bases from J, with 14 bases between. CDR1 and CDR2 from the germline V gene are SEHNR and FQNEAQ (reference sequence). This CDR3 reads CASSPTWDTNTIYF. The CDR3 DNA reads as TGTGCCAGCAGCCCTACCTGGGACACAAACACCATATATTTT.

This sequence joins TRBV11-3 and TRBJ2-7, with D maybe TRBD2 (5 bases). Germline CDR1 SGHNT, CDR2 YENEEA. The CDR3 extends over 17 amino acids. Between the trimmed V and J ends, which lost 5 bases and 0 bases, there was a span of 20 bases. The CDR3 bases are TGTGCCAGCAGCCGAGGAGGTGTAGGGTTTGACTCCTACGAGCAGTACTTC. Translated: CASSRGGVGFDSYEQYF.

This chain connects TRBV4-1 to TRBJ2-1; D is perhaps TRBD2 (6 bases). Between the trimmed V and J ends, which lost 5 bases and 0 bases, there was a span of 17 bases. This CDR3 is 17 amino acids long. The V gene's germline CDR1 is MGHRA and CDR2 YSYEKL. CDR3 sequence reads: CASSTPGEISSYNEQFF. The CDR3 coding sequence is TGCGCCAGCAGCACGCCGGGGGAGATAAGCTCCTACAATGAGCAGTTCTTC.

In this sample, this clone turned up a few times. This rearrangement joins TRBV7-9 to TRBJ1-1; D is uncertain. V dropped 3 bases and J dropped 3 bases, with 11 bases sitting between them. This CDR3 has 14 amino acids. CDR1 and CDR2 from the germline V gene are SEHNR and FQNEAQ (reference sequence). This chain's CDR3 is CASSLINSDTEAFF. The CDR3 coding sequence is TGTGCCAGCAGCTTGATCAATTCGGACACTGAAGCTTTCTTT.

For the CDR3, the DNA is TGTGCCAGCAGCCCTACCACTAACTATGGCTACACCTTC. Translating it yields CASSPTTNYGYTF. The chain recombines TRBV7-2 with TRBJ1-2; D not certain. Trimming stripped 5 bases from V and 0 bases from J, with 7 bases between. Germline V gene lookup returns CDR1 SGHTA and CDR2 FQGNSA. The CDR3 has 13 amino acids.

The CDR3 protein is CASSPTGVGYGYTF. The CDR3 DNA sequence: TGCGCCAGCAGTCCGACGGGGGTGGGCTATGGCTACACCTTC. This rearrangement joins TRBV10-2 to TRBJ1-2, with D perhaps TRBD1 (5 bases). Germline CDR1 reads WSHSY; CDR2 reads SAAADI. V lost 5 bases and J lost 4, with 14 bases in between. This CDR3 has 14 amino acids.

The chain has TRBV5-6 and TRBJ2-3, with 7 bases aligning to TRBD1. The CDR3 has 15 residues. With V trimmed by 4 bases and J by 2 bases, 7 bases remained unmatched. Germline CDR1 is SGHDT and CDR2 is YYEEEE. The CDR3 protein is CASSLRQGYTDTQYF. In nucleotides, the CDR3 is TGTGCCAGCAGCCTAAGACAGGGTTACACAGATACGCAGTATTTT.

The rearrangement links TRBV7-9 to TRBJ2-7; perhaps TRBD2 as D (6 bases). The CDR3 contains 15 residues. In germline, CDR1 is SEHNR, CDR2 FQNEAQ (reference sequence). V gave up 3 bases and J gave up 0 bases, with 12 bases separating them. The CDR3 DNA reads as TGTGCCAGCAGCTTTTCGGCGGGGAGCTCCTACGAGCAGTACTTC. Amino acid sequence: CASSFSAGSSYEQYF.

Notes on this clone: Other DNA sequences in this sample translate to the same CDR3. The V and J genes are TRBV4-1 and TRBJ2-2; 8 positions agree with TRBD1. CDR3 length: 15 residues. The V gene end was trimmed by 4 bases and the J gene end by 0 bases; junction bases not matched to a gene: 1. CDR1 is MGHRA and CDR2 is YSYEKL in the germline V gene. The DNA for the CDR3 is TGCGCCAGCAGCCTACAGGGGGCGAACACCGGGGAGCTGTTTTTT. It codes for CASSLQGANTGELFF.

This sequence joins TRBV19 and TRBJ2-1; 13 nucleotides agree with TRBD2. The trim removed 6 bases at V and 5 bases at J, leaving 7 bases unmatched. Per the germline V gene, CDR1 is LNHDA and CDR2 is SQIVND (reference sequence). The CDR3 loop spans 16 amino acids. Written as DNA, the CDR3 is TGTGCCAGTAGCCCGAGGACTAGCGGGGGTCACAATGAGCAGTTCTTC. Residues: CASSPRTSGGHNEQFF. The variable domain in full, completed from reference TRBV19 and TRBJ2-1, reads DGGITQSPKYLFRKEGQNVTLSCEQNLNHDAMYWYRQDPGQGLRLIYYSQIVNDFQKGDIAEGYSVSREKKESFPLTVTSAQKNPTAFYLCASSPRTSGGHNEQFFGPGTRLTVL.

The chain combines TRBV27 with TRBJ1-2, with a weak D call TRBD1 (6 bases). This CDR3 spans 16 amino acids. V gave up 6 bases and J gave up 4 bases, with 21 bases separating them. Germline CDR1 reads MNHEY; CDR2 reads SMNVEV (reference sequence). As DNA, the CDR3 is TGTGCCAGCAGCAGATTAGGACAGATCGAAATCTATGGCTACACCTTC. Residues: CASSRLGQIEIYGYTF.

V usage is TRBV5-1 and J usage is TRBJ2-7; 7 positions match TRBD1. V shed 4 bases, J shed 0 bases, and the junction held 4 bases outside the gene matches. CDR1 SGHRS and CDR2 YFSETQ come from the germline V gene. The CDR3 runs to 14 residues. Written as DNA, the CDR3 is TGCGCCAGCAGCCGGGACAGCAGCTCCTACGAGCAGTACTTC. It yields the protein CASSRDSSSYEQYF.

The CDR3 region has the DNA TGTGCCAGCAGCTTAGACAACTATAGCAATCAGCCCCAGCATTTT. Encoded protein: CASSLDNYSNQPQHF. The V call is TRBV7-9, the J call TRBJ1-5; D gene uncertain. The CDR3 loop spans 15 amino acids. In germline, CDR1 is SEHNR, CDR2 FQNEAQ (reference sequence). Trimming removed 1 base at V and 0 bases at J, with 7 bases between.

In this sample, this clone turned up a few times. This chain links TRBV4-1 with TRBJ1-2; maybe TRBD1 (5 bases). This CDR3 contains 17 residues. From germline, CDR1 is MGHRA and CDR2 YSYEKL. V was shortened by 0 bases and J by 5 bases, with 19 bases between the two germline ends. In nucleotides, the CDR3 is TGCGCCAGCAGCCAAGATCTGCGGCCAGGGCCTTTGTATGGCTACACCTTC. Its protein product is CASSQDLRPGPLYGYTF.

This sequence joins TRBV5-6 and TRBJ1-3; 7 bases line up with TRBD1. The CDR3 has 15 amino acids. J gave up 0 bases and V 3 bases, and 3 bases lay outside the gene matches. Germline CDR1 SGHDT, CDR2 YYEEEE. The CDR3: CASSWGQSSGNTIYF. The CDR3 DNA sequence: TGTGCCAGCAGCTGGGGACAGTCCTCTGGAAACACCATATATTTT. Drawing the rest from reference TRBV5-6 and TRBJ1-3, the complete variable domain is DAGVTQSPTHLIKTRGQQVTLRCSPKSGHDTVSWYQQALGQGPQFIFQYYEEEERQRGNFPDRFSGHQFPNYSSELNVNALLLGDSALYLCASSWGQSSGNTIYFGEGSWLTVV.

In nucleotides, the CDR3 is TGTGCCTGGAGCTGGACAAGGGCGAATGGCTACACCTTC. Translation: CAWSWTRANGYTF. J is TRBJ1-2 and V is TRBV30; tentatively, D is TRBD1 (5 bases). Trimming shortened V by 3 bases and J by 6 bases, and 14 bases separated the two germline ends. This CDR3 is built from 13 residues. CDR1 and CDR2 (germline): GTSNPN, SVGIG (reference sequence).

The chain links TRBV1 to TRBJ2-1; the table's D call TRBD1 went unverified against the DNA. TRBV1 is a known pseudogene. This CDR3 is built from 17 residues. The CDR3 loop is CTSSPRGWGPPYNEQFF. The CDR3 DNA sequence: TGCACCAGCAGCCCCCGAGGGTGGGGGCCCCCCTACAATGAGCAGTTCTTC.

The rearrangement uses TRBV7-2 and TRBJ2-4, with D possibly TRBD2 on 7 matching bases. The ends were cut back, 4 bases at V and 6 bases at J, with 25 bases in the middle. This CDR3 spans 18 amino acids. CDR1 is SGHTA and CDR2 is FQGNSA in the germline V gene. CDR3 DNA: TGTGCCAGCAGCTCCTTATGGGGGGGCTTCAAGGAACGAAACATTCAGTACTTC. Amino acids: CASSSLWGGFKERNIQYF.

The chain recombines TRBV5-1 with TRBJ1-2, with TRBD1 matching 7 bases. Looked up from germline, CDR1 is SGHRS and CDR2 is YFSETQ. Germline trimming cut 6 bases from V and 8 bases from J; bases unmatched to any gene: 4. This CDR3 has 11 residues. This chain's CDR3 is CASKTGVGYTF. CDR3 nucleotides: TGCGCCAGCAAAACAGGGGTAGGCTACACCTTC.

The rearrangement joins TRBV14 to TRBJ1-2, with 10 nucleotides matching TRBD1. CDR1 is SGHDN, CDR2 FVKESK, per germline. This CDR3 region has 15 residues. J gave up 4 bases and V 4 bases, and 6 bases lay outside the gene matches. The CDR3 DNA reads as TGTGCCAGCAGCCCCGGGGACAGGGGCGGCTATGGCTACACCTTC. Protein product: CASSPGDRGGYGYTF.

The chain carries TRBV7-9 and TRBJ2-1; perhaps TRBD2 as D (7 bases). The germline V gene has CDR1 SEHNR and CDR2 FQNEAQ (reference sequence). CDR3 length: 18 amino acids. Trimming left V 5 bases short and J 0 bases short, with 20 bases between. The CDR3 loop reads CASSPPTRGGLSYNEQFF. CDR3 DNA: TGTGCCAGCAGCCCTCCTACTCGCGGGGGCCTCTCCTACAATGAGCAGTTCTTC.

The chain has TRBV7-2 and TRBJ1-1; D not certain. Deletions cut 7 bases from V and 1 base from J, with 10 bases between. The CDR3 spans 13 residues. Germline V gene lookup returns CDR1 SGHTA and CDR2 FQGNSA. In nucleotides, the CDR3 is TGTGCCAGCAAGACACAGCCGAACACTGAAGCTTTCTTT. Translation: CASKTQPNTEAFF. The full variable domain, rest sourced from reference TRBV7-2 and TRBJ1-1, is GAGVSQSPSNKVTEKGKDVELRCDPISGHTALYWYRQSLGQGLEFLIYFQGNSAPDKSGLPSDRFSAERTGGSVSTLTIQRTQQEDSAVYLCASKTQPNTEAFFGQGTRLTVV.

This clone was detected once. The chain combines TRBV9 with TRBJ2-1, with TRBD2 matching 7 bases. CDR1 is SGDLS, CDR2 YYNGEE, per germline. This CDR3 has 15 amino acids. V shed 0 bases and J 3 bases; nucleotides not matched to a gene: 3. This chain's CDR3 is CASSVAGGLYNEQFF. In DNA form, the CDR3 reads TGTGCCAGCAGCGTAGCGGGGGGACTCTACAATGAGCAGTTCTTC.